One and the same sample provided the 12 T cell receptor beta chains below, sequenced in a study of tumor-infiltrating lymphocytes in glioblastoma multiforme. Three nested ARM-PCR rounds with V-beta and C-beta primers built TCRB libraries. TCRdb fed the multiplex PCR reads into MiXCR, producing one record per CDR3 protein. In the table there are approximately 30,000 distinct CDR3 sequences, about 58% of which are singletons. Material: brain tumor tissue. The receptors here all came from a male donor with glioblastoma.

V gene TRBV5-5 combines with J gene TRBJ1-2, with D possibly being TRBD1 (5 bases). Between the trimmed V and J ends, which lost 5 bases and 4 bases, there was a span of 15 bases. This CDR3 spans 14 amino acids. Germline-derived CDR1 and CDR2 are SGHKS and YYEKEE (reference sequence). The CDR3 bases are TGTGCCAGCAGTGACAAGGGGCCGCTCTATGGCTACACCTTC. The encoded protein is CASSDKGPLYGYTF.

As regards this clonotype: This likely comes from a read error, as the CDR3 has no conserved phenylalanine or tryptophan at its end. The chain recombines TRBV6-5 with TRBJ2-1; D is unresolved. Between the trimmed V and J ends, which lost 6 bases and 0 bases, there was a span of 15 bases. The CDR3 sequence is 16 residues long. The germline V gene encodes CDR1 MNHEY and CDR2 SVGAGI. The CDR3 DNA sequence: TGTGCCAGCAGCCGACAAGGAATAAGCTCCTACAATGAGCAGTTCTCC. This sequence encodes CASSRQGISSYNEQFS.

The chain recombines TRBV20-1 with TRBJ1-2; D is unclear. The germline V gene encodes CDR1 DFQATT and CDR2 SNEGSKA (reference sequence). The V and J ends lost 4 bases and 2 bases respectively, with 14 bases between them. The CDR3 is 14 amino acids. In nucleotides, the CDR3 is TGCAGTGCTACCGAACATTGGTCCAACTATGGCTACACCTTC. This translates into CSATEHWSNYGYTF.

In regard to this clonotype: A much larger clone differs by one base, so this may be a read error. The CDR3 coding sequence is TGCGCCACTAGCGGGGGCACAGATACGCAGTATTTT. This sequence encodes CATSGGTDTQYF. V usage is TRBV5-1 and J usage is TRBJ2-3, with TRBD2 matching over 9 bases. Trimming took 9 bases from V and 1 from J; bases not matched to a gene: 0. This CDR3 is 12 amino acids long. Germline V CDR1 and CDR2: SGHRS, YFSETQ.

Points on this clonotype: A read error may produce the germline difference seen at one junction end. The V call is TRBV29-1, the J call TRBJ2-1; no definite D call. CDR1 SQVTM and CDR2 ANQGSEA come from the germline V gene. The CDR3 consists of 13 residues. This CDR3 is CNVEDTSYDEQFF. DNA for the CDR3: TGCAACGTTGAGGATACCTCCTACGATGAGCAGTTCTTC.

The chain employs TRBV6-5 and TRBJ2-4; 7 bases are shared with TRBD1. V dropped 8 bases and J dropped 3; count of bases not matched to a gene: 4. There are 13 residues in the CDR3. CDR1 and CDR2 from the germline V gene are MNHEY and SVGAGI. CDR3 in DNA: TGTGCCAGCTGCGACAGGGACAAAAACATTCAGTACTTC. Its translation: CASCDRDKNIQYF.

Notes on this clonotype: At one end the junction does not follow the germline gene, possibly because of a read error. The genes are TRBV11-3 and TRBJ2-3; D unresolved. The CDR3 has 14 residues. CDR1 and CDR2 (germline): SGHNT, YENEEA. CDR3 sequence reads: CASSLVASTDTEYF. In nucleotides, the CDR3 is TGTGCCAGCAGCTTAGTTGCAAGCACAGATACGGAGTATTTT.

About this clonotype: Sequence at one end of the junction differs from germline and may be a read error. CDR3 bases: TGCGGCGTCCGGGGGCTACACTACGAGCAGTACTTC. It specifies CGVRGLHYEQYF. The chain carries TRBV29-1 and TRBJ2-7; D may match TRBD1 or TRBD2 (6 bases each). The CDR3 length is 12 residues. Per germline, CDR1 SQVTM and CDR2 ANQGSEA.

This clonotype has only one observation. V and J are TRBV10-3 and TRBJ2-3; D gene uncertain. V shed 3 bases and J shed 7 bases, with 20 bases lying between them. The CDR3 has 16 amino acids. Germline V gives CDR1 ENHRY, CDR2 SYGVKD. DNA for the CDR3: TGTGCCATCAGTGAAAGTTATGGTGGCCTGCAAAATACGCAGTATTTT. Its protein is CAISESYGGLQNTQYF.

In its sample, this clonotype was seen many times. The chain combines TRBV29-1 with TRBJ2-7, with D perhaps TRBD1 or TRBD2 (5 bases each). The CDR3 covers 15 residues. Trimming took off 7 bases at V and 0 bases at J, with 19 bases between the two ends. Germline values: CDR1 SQVTM, CDR2 ANQGSEA. The CDR3 loop reads CSGTGQATSSYEQYF. The CDR3 DNA follows: TGCAGCGGGACGGGGCAGGCTACCAGCTCCTACGAGCAGTACTTC.

The chain employs TRBV20-1 and TRBJ2-1; no firm D call. The CDR3 spans 16 residues. The germline gives CDR1 DFQATT, CDR2 SNEGSKA (reference sequence). CDR3 sequence (DNA): TGCAATGCCACCCCCTTCATGGCAGGCTCCTACAATGAGCAGTTCTTC. It specifies CNATPFMAGSYNEQFF.

Concerning this clonotype: One end of the junction does not line up with germline, which may come from a read error. V gene TRBV6-1 combines with J gene TRBJ2-7, with 8 bases that match TRBD1. The CDR3 covers 15 residues. CDR1 and CDR2 from the germline V gene are MNHNS and SASEGT. The CDR3 coding sequence is TGTGCCAGCAGATTCCGGGACAGGTGGACCTATGAGCAGTACTTC. It yields the protein CASRFRDRWTYEQYF.